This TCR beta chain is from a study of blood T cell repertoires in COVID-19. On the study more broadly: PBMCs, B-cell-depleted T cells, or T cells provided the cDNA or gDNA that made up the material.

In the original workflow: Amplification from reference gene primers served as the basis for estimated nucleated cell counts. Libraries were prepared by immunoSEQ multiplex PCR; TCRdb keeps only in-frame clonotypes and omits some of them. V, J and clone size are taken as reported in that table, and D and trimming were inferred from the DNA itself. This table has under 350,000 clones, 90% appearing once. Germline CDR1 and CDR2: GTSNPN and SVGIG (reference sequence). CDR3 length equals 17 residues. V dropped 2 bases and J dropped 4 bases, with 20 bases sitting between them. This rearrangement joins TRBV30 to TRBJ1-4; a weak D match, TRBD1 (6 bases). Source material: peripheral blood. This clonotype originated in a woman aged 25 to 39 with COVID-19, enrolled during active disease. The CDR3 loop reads CAWSPRGPLVGNEKLFF. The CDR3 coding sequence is TGTGCCTGGAGTCCCAGGGGACCGCTTGTAGGTAATGAAAAACTGTTTTTT.